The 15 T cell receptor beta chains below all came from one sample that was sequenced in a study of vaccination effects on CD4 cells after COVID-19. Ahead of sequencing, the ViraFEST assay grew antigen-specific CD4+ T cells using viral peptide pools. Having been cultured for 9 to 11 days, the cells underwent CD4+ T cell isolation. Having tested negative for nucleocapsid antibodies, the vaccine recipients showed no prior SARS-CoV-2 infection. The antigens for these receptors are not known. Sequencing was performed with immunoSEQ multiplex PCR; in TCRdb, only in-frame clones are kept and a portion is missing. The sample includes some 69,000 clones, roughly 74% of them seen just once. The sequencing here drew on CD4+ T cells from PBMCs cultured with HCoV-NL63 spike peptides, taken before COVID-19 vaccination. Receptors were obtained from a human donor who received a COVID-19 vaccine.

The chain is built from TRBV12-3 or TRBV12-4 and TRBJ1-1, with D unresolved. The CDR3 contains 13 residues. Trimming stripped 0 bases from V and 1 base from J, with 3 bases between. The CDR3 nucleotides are TGTGCCAGCAGTTTAGCCTGGAACACTGAAGCTTTCTTT. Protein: CASSLAWNTEAFF.

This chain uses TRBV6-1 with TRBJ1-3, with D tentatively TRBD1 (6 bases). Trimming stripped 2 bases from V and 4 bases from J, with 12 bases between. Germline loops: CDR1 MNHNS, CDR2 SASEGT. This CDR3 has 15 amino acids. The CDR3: CASSELGGQGNTIYF. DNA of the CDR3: TGTGCCAGCAGTGAACTAGGGGGGCAAGGAAACACCATATATTTT.

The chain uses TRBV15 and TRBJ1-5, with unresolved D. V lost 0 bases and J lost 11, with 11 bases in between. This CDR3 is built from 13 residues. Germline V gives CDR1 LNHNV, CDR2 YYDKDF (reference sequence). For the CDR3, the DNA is TGTGCCACCAGCAGAGACTATCTAGAGGCCCAGCATTTT. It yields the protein CATSRDYLEAQHF.

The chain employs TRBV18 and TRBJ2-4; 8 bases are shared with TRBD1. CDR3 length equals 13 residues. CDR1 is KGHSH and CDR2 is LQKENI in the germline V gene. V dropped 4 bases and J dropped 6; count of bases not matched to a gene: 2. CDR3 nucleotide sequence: TGTGCCAGCTCACTAGACAGGGGAAACATTCAGTACTTC. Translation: CASSLDRGNIQYF.

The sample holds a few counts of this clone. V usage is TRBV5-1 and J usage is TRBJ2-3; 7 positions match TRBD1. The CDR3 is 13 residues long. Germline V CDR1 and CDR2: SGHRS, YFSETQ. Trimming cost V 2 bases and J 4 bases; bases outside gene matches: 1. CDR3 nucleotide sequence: TGCGCCAGCAGCTTACAGGGGTCAGATACGCAGTATTTT. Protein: CASSLQGSDTQYF. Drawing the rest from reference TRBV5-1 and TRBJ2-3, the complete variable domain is KAGVTQTPRYLIKTRGQQVTLSCSPISGHRSVSWYQQTPGQGLQFLFEYFSETQRNKGNFPGRFSGRQFSNSRSEMNVSTLELGDSALYLCASSLQGSDTQYFGPGTRLTVL.

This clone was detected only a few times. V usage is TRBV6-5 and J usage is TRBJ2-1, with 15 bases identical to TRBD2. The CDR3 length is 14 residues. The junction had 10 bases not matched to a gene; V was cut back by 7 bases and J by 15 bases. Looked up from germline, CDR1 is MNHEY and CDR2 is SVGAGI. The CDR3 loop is CASNPGLAGGIWFF. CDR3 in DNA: TGTGCCAGCAACCCGGGACTAGCGGGGGGCATCTGGTTCTTC.

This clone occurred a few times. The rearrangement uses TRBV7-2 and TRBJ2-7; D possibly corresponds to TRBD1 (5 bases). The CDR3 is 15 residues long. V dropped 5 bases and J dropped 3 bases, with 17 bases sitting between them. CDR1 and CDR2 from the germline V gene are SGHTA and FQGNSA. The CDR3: CASSPKEGAVYEQYV. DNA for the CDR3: TGTGCCAGCAGCCCCAAAGAAGGGGCAGTCTACGAGCAGTACGTC.

CDR3 DNA: TGCGCCAGCAGCCCCGGAGGGGGGTGGAGGGATGAGCAGTTCTTC. This translates into CASSPGGGWRDEQFF. The gene calls are TRBV5-1 and TRBJ2-1; D possibly uses TRBD1 or TRBD2 (6 bases each). Trimming took 4 bases from V and 8 from J, leaving 19 bases between them. The CDR3 is 15 amino acids. Germline V gene sequence: CDR1 SGHRS, CDR2 YFSETQ.

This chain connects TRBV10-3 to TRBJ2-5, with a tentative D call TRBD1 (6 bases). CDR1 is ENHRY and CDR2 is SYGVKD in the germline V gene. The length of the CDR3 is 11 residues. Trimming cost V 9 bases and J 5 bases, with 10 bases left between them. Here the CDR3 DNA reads TGTGCCATGGGGGCTTACGAGACCCAGTACTTC. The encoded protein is CAMGAYETQYF.

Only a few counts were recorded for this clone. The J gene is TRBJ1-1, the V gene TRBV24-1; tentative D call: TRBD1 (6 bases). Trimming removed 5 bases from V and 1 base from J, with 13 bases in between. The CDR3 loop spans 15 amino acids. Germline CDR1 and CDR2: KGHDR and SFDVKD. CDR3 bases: TGTGCCACCAGTGCCCCAGGGGCCAAGAACACTGAAGCTTTCTTT. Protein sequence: CATSAPGAKNTEAFF.

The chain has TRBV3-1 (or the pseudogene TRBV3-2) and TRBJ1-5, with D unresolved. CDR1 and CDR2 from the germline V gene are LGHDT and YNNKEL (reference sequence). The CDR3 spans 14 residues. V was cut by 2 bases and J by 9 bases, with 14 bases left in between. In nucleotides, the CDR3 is TGTGCCAGCAGCCAACGAGGTTCTACGGGGCCCCAGCATTTT. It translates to CASSQRGSTGPQHF.

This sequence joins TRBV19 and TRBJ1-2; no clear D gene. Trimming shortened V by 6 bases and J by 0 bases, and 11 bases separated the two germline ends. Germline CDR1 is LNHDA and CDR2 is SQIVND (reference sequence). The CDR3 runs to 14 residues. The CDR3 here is CASSGLLPNYGYTF. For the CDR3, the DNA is TGTGCCAGTAGCGGCCTACTCCCTAACTATGGCTACACCTTC.

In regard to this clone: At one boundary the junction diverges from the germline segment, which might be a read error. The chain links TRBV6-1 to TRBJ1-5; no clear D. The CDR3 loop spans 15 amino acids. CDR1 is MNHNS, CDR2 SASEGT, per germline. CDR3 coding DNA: TGTGCCAGCGGTGAACTTGGCCGTAGCAATCAGCCCCAGCATTTT. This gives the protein CASGELGRSNQPQHF.

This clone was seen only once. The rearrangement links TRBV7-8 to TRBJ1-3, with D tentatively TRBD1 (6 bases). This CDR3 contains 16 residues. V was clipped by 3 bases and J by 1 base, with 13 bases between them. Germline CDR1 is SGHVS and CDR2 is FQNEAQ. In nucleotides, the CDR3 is TGTGCCAGCAGCTTTGGGGGCGCTGGGTCTGGAAACACCATATATTTT. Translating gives CASSFGGAGSGNTIYF. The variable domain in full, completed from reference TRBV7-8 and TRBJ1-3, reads GAGVSQSPRYKVAKRGQDVALRCDPISGHVSLFWYQQALGQGPEFLTYFQNEAQLDKSGLPSDRFFAERPEGSVSTLKIQRTQQEDSAVYLCASSFGGAGSGNTIYFGEGSWLTVV.

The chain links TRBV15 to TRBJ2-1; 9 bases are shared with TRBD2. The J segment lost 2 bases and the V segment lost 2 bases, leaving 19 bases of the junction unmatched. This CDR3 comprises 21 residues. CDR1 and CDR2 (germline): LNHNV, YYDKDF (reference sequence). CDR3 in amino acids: CATSRPLWGGGDDMTYNEQFF. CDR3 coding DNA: TGTGCCACCAGCAGACCCCTTTGGGGCGGGGGGGATGATATGACCTACAATGAGCAGTTCTTC.